This TCR beta chain was identified in a study of cytomegalovirus exposure and HLA in healthy donors. Sequencing used immunoSEQ multiplex PCR; TCRdb keeps in-frame clones, though not all of them. This table has fewer than 90,000 clones, roughly 84% appearing once. This clone was counted once. The CDR3 has 19 amino acids. Trimming took off 3 bases at V and 4 bases at J, with 25 bases between the two ends. The V and J genes are TRBV23-1 and TRBJ1-5; D is undetermined. TRBV23-1 is designated an ORF whose function remains uncertain. This sequence originates from a woman younger than 30 in good health and CMV-seropositive. Sequencing was performed on PBMCs. The DNA for the CDR3 is TGCGCCAGCAGTCAGTCCCCCGTCGGGAGGGTAATGAGGAATCAGCCCCAGCATTTT. Its translation is CASSQSPVGRVMRNQPQHF.